Below, 25 T cell receptor beta chains from the same sample are listed, as sequenced in a study of cytomegalovirus exposure and HLA in healthy donors. 13 Jbeta primers and 60 Vbeta primers were used for the PCR. TCRdb keeps only in-frame clones here, not all; method: immunoSEQ multiplex PCR. The sample records over 150,000 clones, 77% being singletons. Sequencing input: PBMCs. The receptors originated from a woman aged 30 to 39 in good health and CMV-seropositive.

This chain joins TRBV11-3 and TRBJ2-1; tentative D call: TRBD2 (5 bases). V gave up 8 bases and J gave up 0 bases, with 20 bases separating them. CDR1 is SGHNT and CDR2 is YENEEA in the germline V gene. The CDR3 consists of 17 residues. The CDR3 sequence: CASCSGENTLSYNEQFF. CDR3 DNA: TGTGCCAGCTGCTCTGGGGAGAACACCCTCTCCTACAATGAGCAGTTCTTC.

Comment on this clone: Distinct nucleotide sequences in the sample also encode this CDR3. The chain is built from TRBV5-1 and TRBJ2-1; TRBD2 agrees at 10 bases. Germline V CDR1 and CDR2: SGHRS, YFSETQ. CDR3 length equals 15 residues. Losses at the gene ends were 3 bases for V and 0 bases for J; bases not matched to a gene: 0. The CDR3 reads CASSSSGSSYNEQFF. The DNA of the CDR3 is TGCGCCAGCAGCTCTAGCGGGAGCTCCTACAATGAGCAGTTCTTC.

This clone turned up a few times. The chain combines TRBV7-6 with TRBJ2-2; TRBD2 matches 8 bases. There are 17 residues in the CDR3. Germline loops: CDR1 SGHVS, CDR2 FNYEAQ. J lost 0 bases, V lost 2 bases, and 5 bases had no gene match. CDR3 loop: CASSLTGGGSNTGELFF. The CDR3, as DNA: TGTGCCAGCAGCTTAACCGGGGGGGGTTCGAACACCGGGGAGCTGTTTTTT.

This chain uses TRBV5-1 with TRBJ2-7, with D perhaps matching TRBD2 (6 bases). Trimming left V 3 bases short and J 7 bases short, with 14 bases between. CDR3 size: 13 residues. Germline V gene lookup returns CDR1 SGHRS and CDR2 YFSETQ. CDR3 residues: CASSSRDSWEQYF. As DNA, the CDR3 is TGCGCCAGCAGCTCCCGGGACTCCTGGGAGCAGTACTTC.

The chain employs TRBV29-1 and TRBJ1-4, with 10 bases aligning to TRBD1. There are 15 residues in the CDR3. The germline V gene has CDR1 SQVTM and CDR2 ANQGSEA. Trimming at V came to 6 bases and at J to 7 bases, leaving 11 bases not matched to a gene. The CDR3 sequence is CSVAEAGTGAEKLFF. CDR3 bases: TGCAGCGTGGCCGAAGCCGGGACAGGGGCTGAAAAACTGTTTTTT.

This chain connects TRBV2 to TRBJ1-5, with D tentatively TRBD1 (5 bases). Germline CDR1 is SNHLY and CDR2 is FYNNEI. This CDR3 is 13 amino acids long. V lost 7 bases and J lost 6, with 13 bases in between. CDR3 residues: CASTTQGFQPQHF. DNA for the CDR3: TGTGCCAGCACCACCCAGGGTTTTCAGCCCCAGCATTTT.

V and J are TRBV6-5 and TRBJ2-5; D unresolved. CDR1 is MNHEY and CDR2 is SVGAGI in the germline V gene. V was clipped by 2 bases and J by 5 bases, with 12 bases between them. There are 14 residues in the CDR3. The CDR3 sequence is CASSYVGSRETQYF. CDR3 bases: TGTGCCAGCAGTTACGTGGGTTCCAGGGAGACCCAGTACTTC.

This chain joins TRBV11-2 and TRBJ1-2; 7 nucleotides match TRBD1. With V trimmed by 3 bases and J by 8 bases, 6 bases remained unmatched. The CDR3 consists of 13 residues. The germline V gene encodes CDR1 SGHAT and CDR2 FQNNGV. Here the CDR3 reads CASSFAGGRGYTF. Here the CDR3 DNA reads TGTGCCAGCAGCTTCGCAGGGGGAAGGGGCTACACCTTC.

This clone appeared once. The V and J genes are TRBV5-5 and TRBJ2-1; TRBD2 matches at 8 bases. The CDR3 is made up of 16 amino acids. Germline V gene sequence: CDR1 SGHKS, CDR2 YYEKEE (reference sequence). V gave up 4 bases and J gave up 4 bases; unmatched junction bases: 10. CDR3 amino acids: CASSPVAGGPYNEQFF. The CDR3 region has the DNA TGTGCCAGCAGCCCCGTGGCGGGAGGTCCTTACAATGAGCAGTTCTTC. Variable domain in full (rest from reference TRBV5-5 and TRBJ2-1): DAGVTQSPTHLIKTRGQQVTLRCSPISGHKSVSWYQQVLGQGPQFIFQYYEKEERGRGNFPDRFSARQFPNYSSELNVNALLLGDSALYLCASSPVAGGPYNEQFFGPGTRLTVL.

Here the CDR3 DNA reads TGTGCCAGCCCCGGTCTAGCGCTGAACACCGGGGAGCTGTTTTTT. Its protein is CASPGLALNTGELFF. The chain carries TRBV7-8 and TRBJ2-2, with D possibly TRBD2 on 6 matching bases. Germline CDR1 and CDR2: SGHVS and FQNEAQ. The CDR3 extends over 15 amino acids. The germline V and J ends were trimmed by 8 bases and 1 base, with 14 bases remaining between them. The full variable domain, in which reference TRBV7-8 and TRBJ2-2 provide the parts outside the CDR3, is GAGVSQSPRYKVAKRGQDVALRCDPISGHVSLFWYQQALGQGPEFLTYFQNEAQLDKSGLPSDRFFAERPEGSVSTLKIQRTQQEDSAVYLCASPGLALNTGELFFGEGSRLTVL.

V and J are TRBV28 and TRBJ2-1; TRBD1 might be the D (6 bases). This CDR3 is 13 amino acids long. Germline V gene lookup returns CDR1 MDHEN and CDR2 SYDVKM. The V gene lost 6 bases and the J gene lost 11 bases, with 17 bases spanning the gap. CDR3 sequence reads: CASSPVDRSKQFF. For the CDR3, the DNA is TGTGCCAGCAGCCCGGTTGACAGGTCCAAGCAGTTCTTC.

The rearrangement uses TRBV4-1 and TRBJ2-7, with 7 bases aligning to TRBD2. J gave up 2 bases and V 5 bases, and 9 bases lay outside the gene matches. The CDR3 contains 15 residues. The germline gives CDR1 MGHRA, CDR2 YSYEKL. The CDR3 bases are TGCGCCAGCAGCTCCCCCGGACTAGATGCCTACGAGCAGTACTTC. Residues: CASSSPGLDAYEQYF.

This clone came up a few times. The rearrangement uses TRBV11-2 and TRBJ2-3; D is unresolved. V dropped 0 bases and J dropped 10 bases, with 8 bases sitting between them. The CDR3 sequence is 12 residues long. From germline, CDR1 is SGHAT and CDR2 FQNNGV. The chain's CDR3 is CASSLDSDAQYF. DNA for the CDR3: TGTGCCAGCAGCTTAGATAGTGATGCGCAGTATTTT. The whole variable domain, filled in from reference TRBV11-2 and TRBJ2-3, reads EAGVAQSPRYKIIEKRQSVAFWCNPISGHATLYWYQQILGQGPKLLIQFQNNGVVDDSQLPKDRFSAERLKGVDSTLKIQPAKLEDSAVYLCASSLDSDAQYFGPGTRLTVL.

The rearrangement uses TRBV6-5 and TRBJ1-1, with D unresolved. The CDR3 extends over 13 amino acids. Germline CDR1 and CDR2: MNHEY and SVGAGI. V was cut by 6 bases and J by 1 base, with 9 bases left in between. CDR3 coding DNA: TGTGCCAGCAGAGTAAGAGGGAACACTGAAGCTTTCTTT. Translation gives CASRVRGNTEAFF.

The CDR3 here is CASSLAVGLADVYSYEQYF. The CDR3 DNA reads as TGTGCCAGCAGCTTAGCGGTGGGACTAGCGGACGTTTACTCCTACGAGCAGTACTTC. The chain combines TRBV11-1 with TRBJ2-7; 11 nucleotides match TRBD2. This CDR3 region has 19 residues. The germline CDR1 and CDR2 sequences are SGHAT and FQDESV (reference sequence). V shed 0 bases and J 0 bases; nucleotides not matched to a gene: 10.

The V call is TRBV5-1, the J call TRBJ2-5; D remains unclear. Trimming took 0 bases from V and 1 from J, leaving 10 bases between them. Germline V gene sequence: CDR1 SGHRS, CDR2 YFSETQ. CDR3 length equals 15 residues. CDR3 bases: TGCGCCAGCAGCTTGGCCATGGCAATCCAAGAGACCCAGTACTTC. This translates into CASSLAMAIQETQYF. Full variable domain (remainder filled in from reference TRBV5-1 and TRBJ2-5): KAGVTQTPRYLIKTRGQQVTLSCSPISGHRSVSWYQQTPGQGLQFLFEYFSETQRNKGNFPGRFSGRQFSNSRSEMNVSTLELGDSALYLCASSLAMAIQETQYFGPGTRLLVL.

The genes are TRBV2 and TRBJ2-1; D remains ambiguous. Germline V gene lookup returns CDR1 SNHLY and CDR2 FYNNEI. The CDR3 is 16 amino acids. Trimming cost V 4 bases and J 1 base, with 14 bases left between them. The DNA for the CDR3 is TGTGCCAGCAGTGTAACGCAGCGTGGGTCCTACAATGAGCAGTTCTTC. Protein product: CASSVTQRGSYNEQFF.

This chain connects TRBV27 to TRBJ1-1; TRBD1 might be the D (6 bases). Per germline, CDR1 MNHEY and CDR2 SMNVEV (reference sequence). This CDR3 contains 15 residues. V was cut by 4 bases and J by 1 base, with 13 bases left in between. CDR3 DNA sequence: TGTGCCAGCAGTTCCCTGACAGGTAGGAACACTGAAGCTTTCTTT. Protein sequence: CASSSLTGRNTEAFF.

V and J are TRBV10-3 and TRBJ1-2, with TRBD1 as a possible D gene (6 bases). V lost 5 bases, J lost 0 bases, and 13 bases lay in between. CDR1 is ENHRY, CDR2 SYGVKD, per germline. The CDR3 covers 15 residues. CDR3 residues: CAISPETGPNYGYTF. The CDR3 region has the DNA TGTGCCATCAGTCCGGAGACAGGCCCTAACTATGGCTACACCTTC.

V usage is TRBV6-6 and J usage is TRBJ2-1; D possibly corresponds to TRBD2 (5 bases). This CDR3 contains 14 residues. The germline V gene has CDR1 MNHNY and CDR2 SVGAGI (reference sequence). Trimming stripped 3 bases from V and 10 bases from J, with 16 bases between. CDR3: CASSYSRVPEEQFF. The CDR3 DNA is TGTGCCAGCAGTTATTCGAGGGTCCCCGAGGAGCAGTTCTTC.

V and J are TRBV5-1 and TRBJ2-4, with a tentative D call TRBD2 (6 bases). The CDR3 is 20 amino acids. V lost 0 bases and J lost 0, with 22 bases in between. The germline V gene has CDR1 SGHRS and CDR2 YFSETQ. CDR3 coding DNA: TGCGCCAGCAGCTTGGAGGAGGGCCGGTCCCTAAGGCTAGCCAAAAACATTCAGTACTTC. It translates to CASSLEEGRSLRLAKNIQYF.

This sequence joins TRBV5-1 and TRBJ2-7; D possibly corresponds to TRBD1 (7 bases). The CDR3 loop spans 15 amino acids. From germline, CDR1 is SGHRS and CDR2 YFSETQ. V gave up 3 bases and J gave up 13 bases, with 26 bases separating them. CDR3 region: CASSSQGGLLPVYYF. In DNA form, the CDR3 reads TGCGCCAGCAGCTCCCAGGGGGGACTCCTCCCCGTCTACTACTTC.

The chain has TRBV19 and TRBJ1-5, with D perhaps TRBD1 (5 bases). The CDR3 consists of 15 residues. Per the germline V gene, CDR1 is LNHDA and CDR2 is SQIVND (reference sequence). V was cut by 1 base and J by 4 bases, with 11 bases left in between. The DNA of the CDR3 is TGTGCCAGTAGTATAGTCCAGGGCGCTAATCAGCCCCAGCATTTT. Encoded protein: CASSIVQGANQPQHF.

The rearrangement joins TRBV7-9 to TRBJ2-5, with 8 bases fitting TRBD1. Germline trimming cut 3 bases from V and 2 bases from J; bases unmatched to any gene: 11. Germline V gene lookup returns CDR1 SEHNR and CDR2 FQNEAQ (reference sequence). This CDR3 comprises 17 residues. For the CDR3, the DNA is TGTGCCAGCAGCTTCACCATCAGGGGGCGCCGGCAAGAGACCCAGTACTTC. As protein: CASSFTIRGRRQETQYF.

The chain links TRBV6-1 to TRBJ2-2, with D perhaps TRBD2 (6 bases). V lost 2 bases and J lost 0, with 13 bases in between. Germline V lookup: CDR1 MNHNS, CDR2 SASEGT. CDR3 length: 17 amino acids. The CDR3: CASSERNSGANTGELFF. The CDR3 nucleotides read TGTGCCAGCAGTGAAAGGAATTCGGGGGCGAACACCGGGGAGCTGTTTTTT.